These T cell receptor beta chains were read from a single sample in a study of blood T cell repertoires in COVID-19. The repertoire was sequenced with immunoSEQ multiplex PCR; TCRdb's copy has only in-frame clones and lacks some. The sample has approximately 35,000 clones, 90% seen once. Sequencing was carried out using peripheral blood. The receptors derive from a human donor in a cohort sampled during active COVID-19. Both conserved end residues are part of each CDR3. The D gene is left open where the match is weak. Only some rows state a clone size, as once, few, many or a class for expanded clones.

j_gene	v_gene	d_gene	abundance	CDR3aa	CDR3nt
TRBJ2-4	TRBV7-5	-	-	CARSPTTSGLAKNIQYF	TGTGCCAGAAGCCCCACCACTAGCGGACTAGCCAAAAACATTCAGTACTTC
TRBJ1-2	TRBV4-2	-	-	CASSQDRWDTNYGYTF	TGTGCCAGCAGCCAAGATCGGTGGGACACCAACTATGGCTACACCTTC
TRBJ1-5	TRBV18	-	-	CASSPAGGGGNQPQHF	TGTGCCAGCTCACCAGCGGGAGGGGGAGGCAATCAGCCCCAGCATTTT
TRBJ1-1	TRBV14	TRBD1	-	CASSRDRGHTEAFF	TGTGCCAGCAGCCGAGACAGGGGTCACACTGAAGCTTTCTTT
TRBJ2-1	TRBV7-7	-	-	CASSLVVSSYNEQFF	TGTGCTAGCAGCTTAGTCGTTAGCTCCTACAATGAGCAGTTCTTC
TRBJ2-5	TRBV2	TRBD2	-	CASSPGLGETQYF	TGTGCCAGCAGTCCAGGACTAGGAGAGACCCAGTACTTC
TRBJ2-1	TRBV7-9	-	once	CASSLVASPDEQFF	TGTGCCAGCAGCTTAGTCGCTAGCCCCGACGAGCAGTTCTTC
TRBJ2-2	TRBV27	-	-	CASSFGHPDTGELFF	TGTGCCAGCAGTTTTGGACACCCAGACACCGGGGAGCTGTTTTTT
TRBJ1-1	TRBV27	-	-	CASSPEAAVTEAFF	TGTGCCAGCAGTCCGGAGGCTGCGGTCACTGAAGCTTTCTTT
TRBJ2-3	TRBV10-1	TRBD1	-	CASESPGTVGYPNTDTQYF	TGCGCCAGCGAAAGTCCCGGGACAGTGGGCTACCCTAACACAGATACGCAGTATTTT
TRBJ1-4	TRBV7-2	-	-	CASSRQGGGSNEKLFF	TGTGCCAGCAGCCGTCAGGGCGGGGGCAGTAATGAAAAACTGTTTTTT
TRBJ2-5	TRBV27	TRBD1	-	CASSPRTGETQYF	TGTGCCAGCAGTCCTCGGACAGGGGAGACCCAGTACTTC
TRBJ2-3	TRBV7-2	TRBD2	-	CASSQGTTTYSTDTQYF	TGTGCCAGCAGCCAAGGGACTACCACTTACAGCACAGATACGCAGTATTTT
TRBJ2-1	TRBV9	TRBD2	-	CASSVRLAGYNEQFF	TGTGCCAGCAGCGTCCGCTTAGCGGGATACAATGAGCAGTTCTTC
TRBJ1-2	TRBV5-6	-	-	CASRTGAYGYTF	TGTGCCAGCAGGACAGGAGCCTATGGCTACACCTTC
TRBJ2-3	TRBV4-1	TRBD2	-	CASSQSLAGNTDTQYF	TGCGCCAGCAGCCAGAGTTTAGCGGGGAACACAGATACGCAGTATTTT
TRBJ1-3	TRBV6-5	-	-	CASSYSTATSGNTIYF	TGTGCCAGCAGTTACTCGACAGCAACCTCTGGAAACACCATATATTTT
TRBJ2-5	TRBV5-1	TRBD1	-	CASSTGQGGQETQYF	TGCGCCAGCAGCACCGGACAGGGTGGACAAGAGACCCAGTACTTC
TRBJ2-1	TRBV2	TRBD1	-	CASLWDSHNEQFF	TGTGCCAGCCTTTGGGACAGCCACAATGAGCAGTTCTTC
TRBJ2-3	TRBV5-1	TRBD2	-	CASSFNGRATDTQYF	TGCGCCAGCAGCTTTAACGGGAGGGCCACAGATACGCAGTATTTT
TRBJ2-7	TRBV5-1	TRBD1	few	CASSPTGTGRYEQYF	TGCGCCAGCAGTCCAACCGGGACAGGGCGCTACGAGCAGTACTTC
TRBJ2-1	TRBV11-3	TRBD2	-	CASSLDWGLAGSNEQFF	TGTGCCAGCAGCTTAGATTGGGGCCTAGCGGGTTCCAATGAGCAGTTCTTC
TRBJ1-1	TRBV7-2	-	-	CASSFEQAHTEAFF	TGTGCCAGCAGCTTCGAGCAGGCACACACTGAAGCTTTCTTT
TRBJ2-1	TRBV5-4	TRBD2	-	CASSKEVRTSGYNEQFF	TGTGCCAGCAGCAAAGAAGTTAGGACTAGCGGGTACAATGAGCAGTTCTTC
TRBJ2-3	TRBV14	-	-	CASSIGQRFTDTQYF	TGTGCCAGCAGTATCGGACAGAGATTCACAGATACGCAGTATTTT
TRBJ2-1	TRBV30	TRBD2	-	CAWTRRGLAGEDEQFF	TGTGCCTGGACCCGGAGGGGACTAGCGGGCGAGGATGAGCAGTTCTTC
TRBJ2-1	TRBV2	-	-	CASTGGVPRDYEQFF	TGTGCCAGCACCGGAGGGGTCCCGCGCGACTATGAGCAGTTCTTC
TRBJ2-1	TRBV4-3	TRBD2	-	CASSHTKGLASRNEQFF	TGCGCCAGCAGCCATACAAAGGGACTAGCGTCGAGGAATGAGCAGTTCTTC
TRBJ2-1	TRBV7-3	-	once	CASSSPGHYNEQFF	TGTGCCAGCAGCTCCCCGGGACATTACAATGAGCAGTTCTTC
TRBJ2-7	TRBV19	TRBD1	-	CASSIGRGLADEQYF	TGTGCCAGTAGTATAGGAAGGGGGCTGGCAGACGAGCAGTACTTC
TRBJ2-2	TRBV15	TRBD2	-	CATSRRGAGELFF	TGTGCCACCAGCAGACGGGGGGCCGGGGAGCTGTTTTTT
TRBJ2-1	TRBV7-9	-	-	CARGGDGDYNEQFF	TGTGCCAGGGGAGGAGACGGAGACTACAATGAGCAGTTCTTC
TRBJ2-5	TRBV5-1	TRBD1	few	CASSSGGRETQYF	TGCGCCAGCAGCTCAGGGGGCAGGGAGACCCAGTACTTC
TRBJ2-3	TRBV6-4	-	-	CASSDSGRGRDTQYF	TGTGCCAGCAGTGACTCGGGGAGGGGGAGAGATACGCAGTATTTT
TRBJ2-5	TRBV11-2	-	-	CASSPGETQYF	TGTGCCAGCAGCCCAGGGGAGACCCAGTACTTC
TRBJ2-3	TRBV6-5	TRBD1	-	CASSRDRGGTDTQYF	TGTGCCAGTTCAAGGGACAGGGGTGGCACAGATACGCAGTATTTT
TRBJ1-5	TRBV5-1	-	few	CASSLGVNQPQHF	TGCGCCAGCAGCTTGGGAGTCAATCAGCCCCAGCATTTT
TRBJ2-7	TRBV29-1	-	-	CSVYAVTNEQYF	TGCAGCGTTTACGCGGTTACGAACGAGCAGTACTTC
TRBJ2-1	TRBV9	-	-	CASSRGLYNEQFF	TGTGCCAGCAGCAGGGGACTCTACAATGAGCAGTTCTTC
TRBJ1-5	TRBV7-8	TRBD1	-	CASTPGTGVRIGQPQHF	TGTGCCAGCACCCCTGGGACAGGGGTACGAATAGGTCAGCCCCAGCATTTT
TRBJ1-1	TRBV9	-	-	CASSLSQGTEAFF	TGTGCCAGCAGCCTTAGCCAGGGCACTGAAGCTTTCTTT
TRBJ2-7	TRBV7-9	-	-	CASSSQGAGEQYF	TGTGCCAGCAGCTCCCAAGGGGCAGGCGAGCAGTACTTC
TRBJ2-3	TRBV19	TRBD2	-	CASSNRLAGRADTQYF	TGTGCCAGTAGTAACAGACTAGCGGGACGAGCAGATACGCAGTATTTT
TRBJ1-4	TRBV5-4	TRBD1	-	CASSNGQGNEKLFF	TGTGCCAGCAGCAACGGACAGGGTAATGAAAAACTGTTTTTT
TRBJ2-6	TRBV7-9	TRBD1	-	CASSRDRGSGANVLTF	TGTGCCAGCAGCCGTGACAGGGGATCCGGGGCCAACGTCCTGACTTTC
TRBJ1-3	TRBV7-2	TRBD1	-	CASSLGTGAGNTIYF	TGTGCCAGCAGCCTCGGGACAGGGGCTGGAAACACCATATATTTT
TRBJ1-3	TRBV12-2	-	few	CASRLAPMGLGNTIYF	TGTGCAAGTCGCTTAGCGCCCATGGGGCTTGGAAACACCATATATTTT
TRBJ2-7	TRBV28	TRBD2	-	CASSLGTSGALYEQYF	TGTGCCAGCAGTTTAGGGACTAGTGGGGCTCTCTACGAGCAGTACTTC
TRBJ2-7	TRBV27	TRBD2	few	CASTASGRAGEQYF	TGTGCCAGCACCGCTAGCGGGAGGGCCGGCGAGCAGTACTTC
TRBJ1-2	TRBV5-4	TRBD1	-	CASSGDSRYGYTF	TGTGCCAGCAGCGGGGACAGCCGCTATGGCTACACCTTC
TRBJ2-7	TRBV7-9	-	-	CASSLELAGSSYEQYF	TGTGCCAGCAGCTTAGAGTTGGCGGGGAGCTCCTACGAGCAGTACTTC
TRBJ2-1	TRBV10-2	TRBD2	-	CASCTSGSNEQFF	TGCGCCAGCTGTACTAGCGGGAGCAATGAGCAGTTCTTC
TRBJ1-2	TRBV30	TRBD1	-	CAWSFGQGGDGYTF	TGTGCCTGGAGTTTTGGACAGGGAGGCGATGGCTACACCTTC
TRBJ2-7	TRBV5-1	TRBD1	-	CASSLPRTGVVYEQYF	TGCGCCAGCAGCTTGCCCCGGACAGGGGTAGTCTACGAGCAGTACTTC
TRBJ2-7	TRBV5-1	TRBD1	few	CASSRGTGSSYEQYF	TGCGCCAGCAGCAGGGGGACAGGGTCTTCCTACGAGCAGTACTTC
TRBJ2-4	TRBV14	TRBD2	-	CASSQELAGGNIQYF	TGTGCCAGCAGCCAAGAGTTAGCGGGAGGAAACATTCAGTACTTC
TRBJ2-6	TRBV19	TRBD1	once	CASTDRASGANVLTF	TGTGCCAGTACGGACAGGGCCTCTGGGGCCAACGTCCTGACTTTC
TRBJ2-5	TRBV2	TRBD1	-	CASRRDRGSGETQYF	TGTGCCAGCAGGAGGGACAGGGGGTCCGGAGAGACCCAGTACTTC
TRBJ2-1	TRBV30	TRBD2	-	CAGTSLSLEQFF	TGTGCCGGGACTAGCTTAAGTCTTGAGCAGTTCTTC
TRBJ1-5	TRBV6-5	-	few	CASSYQQGNQPQHF	TGTGCCAGCAGTTATCAACAGGGTAATCAGCCCCAGCATTTT